The 4 T cell receptor beta chains below were found in one sample sequenced in a study of response to subunit inactivated influenza vaccine. Via MiXCR, TCRdb re-called the RT-PCR reads, giving one row per CDR3 protein. The sample has hundreds of thousands of distinct CDR3 sequences, approximately 14% seen once. Source: PBMCs from blood, taken roughly 15 days before vaccination. These receptors came from a man aged 45-65 years who received an inactivated influenza vaccine.

This clonotype was recorded many times. This chain links TRBV7-9 with TRBJ2-7, with 8 bases fitting TRBD1. Looked up from germline, CDR1 is SEHNR and CDR2 is FQNEAQ (reference sequence). The CDR3 spans 13 residues. V shed 5 bases, J shed 6 bases, and the junction held 6 bases outside the gene matches. The CDR3 sequence: CASSAGQGGEQYF. DNA for the CDR3: TGTGCCAGCAGCGCCGGACAGGGAGGCGAGCAGTACTTC. Variable domain in full (rest from reference TRBV7-9 and TRBJ2-7): DTGVSQNPRHKITKRGQNVTFRCDPISEHNRLYWYRQTLGQGPEFLTYFQNEAQLEKSRLLSDRFSAERPKGSFSTLEIQRTEQGDSAMYLCASSAGQGGEQYFGPGTRLTVT.

The V and J genes are TRBV20-1 and TRBJ2-6; 9 bases align to TRBD1. V gave up 3 bases and J gave up 1 base; unmatched junction bases: 7. CDR1 and CDR2 from the germline V gene are DFQATT and SNEGSKA (reference sequence). The CDR3 has 17 residues. Here the CDR3 reads CSASGDRVSSGANVLTF. The CDR3 bases are TGCAGTGCTAGTGGGGACAGGGTATCATCTGGGGCCAACGTCCTGACTTTC.

The chain employs TRBV11-1 and TRBJ2-1; D is perhaps TRBD2 (5 bases). The germline V gene has CDR1 SGHAT and CDR2 FQDESV (reference sequence). There are 14 residues in the CDR3. V gave up 2 bases and J gave up 5 bases, with 10 bases separating them. This CDR3 reads CASSLSGKNNEQFF. The CDR3 coding sequence is TGTGCCAGCAGCTTATCCGGGAAGAACAATGAGCAGTTCTTC.

The CDR3 loop reads CASSFRQGYYEQYF. Here the CDR3 DNA reads TGTGCCAGCAGCTTTAGACAGGGGTACTACGAGCAGTACTTC. The chain joins TRBV7-2 to TRBJ2-7; TRBD1 aligns across 8 bases. This CDR3 has 14 residues. The ends lost 3 bases at V and 3 bases at J; junction bases unmatched: 4. Germline-derived CDR1 and CDR2 are SGHTA and FQGNSA.